The clone carrying this T cell receptor beta chain was counted ten times or more. Its antigen is not known. Using quantitative 5'-RACE with molecular barcodes, the authors made TCR beta libraries. TCRdb independently ran MiXCR on the 5' RACE reads; one entry per CDR3 protein. The table includes more than 100,000 distinct CDR3 sequences, about 10% detected once. The data belong to a study of CD8 T cells in ankylosing spondylitis. Findings and limits, study-wide: Several highly homologous variants formed a TCR beta motif that appeared characteristic of ankylosing spondylitis blood.

The CDR3 consists of 12 residues. CDR1 and CDR2 (germline): MRHNA, SNTAGT. V lost 7 bases, J lost 8 bases, and 13 bases lay in between. The sample taken for sequencing was blood, either unsorted or a sorted T cell fraction (not recorded which). V gene TRBV6-4 combines with J gene TRBJ2-3, with unresolved D. This receptor was obtained from a female donor with ankylosing spondylitis or in good health (not recorded which). CDR3: CASIHLQSTQYF. CDR3 nucleotides: TGTGCCAGCATTCACCTACAGAGTACGCAGTATTTT.